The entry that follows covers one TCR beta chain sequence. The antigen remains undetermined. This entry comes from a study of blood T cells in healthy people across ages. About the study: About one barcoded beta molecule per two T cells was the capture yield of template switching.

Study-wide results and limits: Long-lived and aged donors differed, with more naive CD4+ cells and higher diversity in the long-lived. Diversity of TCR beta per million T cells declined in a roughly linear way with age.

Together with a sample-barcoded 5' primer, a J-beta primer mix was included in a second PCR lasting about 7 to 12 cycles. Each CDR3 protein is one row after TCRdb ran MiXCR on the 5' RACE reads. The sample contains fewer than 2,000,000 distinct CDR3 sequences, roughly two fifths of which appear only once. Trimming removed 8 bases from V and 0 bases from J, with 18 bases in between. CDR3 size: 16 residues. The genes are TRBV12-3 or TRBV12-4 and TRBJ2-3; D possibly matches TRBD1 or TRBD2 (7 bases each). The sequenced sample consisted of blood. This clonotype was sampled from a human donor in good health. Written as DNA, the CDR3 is TGTGCCAGCGCAGGGGAGGGGACAGCTAGCACAGATACGCAGTATTTT. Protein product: CASAGEGTASTDTQYF.